Presented here are 3 T cell receptor beta chains from one specimen sequenced in a study of neoadjuvant nivolumab and ipilimumab in lung cancer. Using immunoSEQ multiplex PCR, the repertoire was profiled, and TCRdb retains in-frame clones only, with some absent. Of under 4,500 clones listed, roughly 80% are singletons. Sequenced here: peripheral blood, sampled after neoadjuvant nivolumab, alone or with ipilimumab, at or shortly before surgery. All receptors come from an adult with non-small cell lung cancer.

V is TRBV13 and J is TRBJ2-1; 10 nucleotides line up with TRBD1. The J segment lost 0 bases and the V segment lost 6 bases, leaving 11 bases of the junction unmatched. CDR1 PRHDT and CDR2 FYEKMQ come from the germline V gene (reference sequence). The CDR3 spans 18 residues. The CDR3 coding sequence is TGTGCCAGCAGAGGGGGCGGGACAGGGGTAAGCTCCTACAATGAGCAGTTCTTC. It yields the protein CASRGGGTGVSSYNEQFF.

J is TRBJ2-1 and V is TRBV9, with 8 bases lining up with TRBD2. The CDR3 extends over 15 amino acids. The germline V gene encodes CDR1 SGDLS and CDR2 YYNGEE. The V gene end was trimmed by 3 bases and the J gene end by 0 bases; junction bases not matched to a gene: 2. The CDR3 region has the DNA TGTGCCAGCAGCGAAGCGGGGGCCTCCTACAATGAGCAGTTCTTC. Translating it yields CASSEAGASYNEQFF.

This sequence joins TRBV4-2 and TRBJ2-1; 8 positions agree with TRBD2. The CDR3 is 15 amino acids. Germline V CDR1 and CDR2: LGHNA, YNFKEQ. Trimming took 1 base from V and 8 from J; bases not matched to a gene: 7. The CDR3 loop reads CASSQAREDWDEQFF. The CDR3 nucleotides are TGTGCCAGCAGCCAAGCGCGGGAGGATTGGGATGAGCAGTTCTTC.